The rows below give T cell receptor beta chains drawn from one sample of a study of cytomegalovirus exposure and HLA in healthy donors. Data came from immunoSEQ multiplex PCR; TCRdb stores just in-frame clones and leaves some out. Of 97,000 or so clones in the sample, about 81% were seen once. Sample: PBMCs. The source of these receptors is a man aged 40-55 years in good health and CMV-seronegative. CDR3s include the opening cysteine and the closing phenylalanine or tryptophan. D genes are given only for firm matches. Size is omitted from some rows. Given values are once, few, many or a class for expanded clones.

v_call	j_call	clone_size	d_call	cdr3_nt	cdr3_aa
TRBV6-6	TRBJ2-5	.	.	TGTGCCAGCAGTTACCGGGAGACCCAGTACTTC	CASSYRETQYF
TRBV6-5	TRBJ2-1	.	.	TGTGCCAGCAGTTACTCGACAGCCGGCTCCTACAATGAGCAGTTCTTC	CASSYSTAGSYNEQFF
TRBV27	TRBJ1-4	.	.	TGTGCCAGCAGTTCCGGGAGGTGGGAAAAACTGTTTTTT	CASSSGRWEKLFF
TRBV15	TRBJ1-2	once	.	TGTGCCACCAGCAGAGACAGTTCCCGCGGGTATGGCTACACCTTC	CATSRDSSRGYGYTF
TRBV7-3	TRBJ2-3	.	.	TGTGCCAGCAGCCCTCCTCGGGTTACGCAGTATTTT	CASSPPRVTQYF
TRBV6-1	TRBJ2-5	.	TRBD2	TGTGCCAGCAATGAAGGTTTGCTAGCGGGGCAAGAGACCCAGTACTTC	CASNEGLLAGQETQYF
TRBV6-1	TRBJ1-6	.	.	TGTGCCAGCAGTGAAATGAGGGTCGGGTCACCCCTCCACTTT	CASSEMRVGSPLHF
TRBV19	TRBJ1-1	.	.	TGTGCCAGTAACACCGGGACAAGAACAATTTCCATGAACACTGAAGCTTTCTTC	CASNTGTRTISMNTEAFF
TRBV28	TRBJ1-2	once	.	TGTGCCAGCAGTTTACGGAACTATGGCTACACCTTC	CASSLRNYGYTF
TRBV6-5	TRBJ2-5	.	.	TGTGCCAGCAACCCAGGGCCCCACCACGAGACCCAGTACTTC	CASNPGPHHETQYF
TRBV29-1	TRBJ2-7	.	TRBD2	TGCAGCGTTATAGCGGGAACAGACTACGAGCAGTACTTC	CSVIAGTDYEQYF
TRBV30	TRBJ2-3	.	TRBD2	TGTGCCTGGAACGCGGGGGATACAAATACAGATACGCAGTATTTT	CAWNAGDTNTDTQYF
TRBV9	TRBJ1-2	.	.	TGTGCCAGCAGCGTAGACGAGGGGGGGGACTGGAGCTACACCTTC	CASSVDEGGDWSYTF
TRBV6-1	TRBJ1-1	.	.	TGTGCCAGCTCGTTACATCAGAACACTGAAGCTTTCTTT	CASSLHQNTEAFF
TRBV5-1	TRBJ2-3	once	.	TGCGCCAGCAGCCAGGGGGCGGGGGGGCTCCACACAGATACGCAGTATTTT	CASSQGAGGLHTDTQYF
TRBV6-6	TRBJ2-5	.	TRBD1	TGTGCCAGCAGTAAAAGGGACAGGGACGCGGAGACCCAGTACTTC	CASSKRDRDAETQYF
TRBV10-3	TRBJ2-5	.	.	TGTGCCATCAGTGAGTCTGTGACAGTCCAAGAGACCCAGTACTTC	CAISESVTVQETQYF
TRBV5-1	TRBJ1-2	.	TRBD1	TGCGCCAGCAGCTTTAGGGGGGTCGGGACAGGGGATCTGCGTGGCTACACCTTC	CASSFRGVGTGDLRGYTF
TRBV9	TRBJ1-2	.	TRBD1	TGTGCCAGCAGCGTAGAGGCAGGGGGCATCTATGGCTACACCTTC	CASSVEAGGIYGYTF
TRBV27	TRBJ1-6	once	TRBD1	TGTGCCAGCACCTACAGGGGAAATTCACCCCTCCACTTT	CASTYRGNSPLHF
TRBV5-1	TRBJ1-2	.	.	TGCGCCAGCAGCCCCGAGGGAGCTAACTATGGCTACACCTTC	CASSPEGANYGYTF
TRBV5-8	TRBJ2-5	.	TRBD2	TGTGCCAGCAGCTTGGGTAGCGGGGGCCAAGAGACCCAGTACTTC	CASSLGSGGQETQYF
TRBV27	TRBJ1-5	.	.	TGTGCCAGCAGTTTATCGATCGGAGATCAGCCCCAGCATTTT	CASSLSIGDQPQHF
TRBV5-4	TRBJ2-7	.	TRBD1	TGTGCCAGCAGCTTGGTCCGGCAGGGGGCTTACGAGCAGTACTTC	CASSLVRQGAYEQYF
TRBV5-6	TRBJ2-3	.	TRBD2	TGTGCCAGCAGCCCCCAGCGGGGGGCTTCCACAGATACGCAGTATTTT	CASSPQRGASTDTQYF
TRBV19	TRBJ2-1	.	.	TGTGCCAGTAGTTCTGGCGGGGGCCCCAATGAGCAGTTCTTC	CASSSGGGPNEQFF
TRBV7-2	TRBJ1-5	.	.	TGTGCCAGCAGCTCAGGGGCTGAACAGCCCCAGCATTTT	CASSSGAEQPQHF
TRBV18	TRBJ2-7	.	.	TGTGCCAGCTCACGACGCGATCCCTTAGACAGCTACGAGCAGTACTTC	CASSRRDPLDSYEQYF
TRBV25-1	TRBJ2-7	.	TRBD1	TGTGCCAGCGAGCCGGGACAGGGTTACGAGCAGTACTTC	CASEPGQGYEQYF
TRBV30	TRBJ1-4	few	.	TGTGCCTGGAGTGTACTATACGGAGCAAATGAAAAACTGTTTTTT	CAWSVLYGANEKLFF
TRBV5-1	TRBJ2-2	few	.	TGCGCCAGCAGCTTTAGTAGTAGCACCGGGGAGCTGTTTTTT	CASSFSSSTGELFF
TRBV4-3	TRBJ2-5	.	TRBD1	TGCGCCAGCAGCCAGTCCACAGGGGGCTGGGAGACCCAGTACTTC	CASSQSTGGWETQYF
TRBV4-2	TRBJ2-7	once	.	TGTGCCAGCAGCCAAGGGGGGGACTTCTACGAGCAGTACTTC	CASSQGGDFYEQYF
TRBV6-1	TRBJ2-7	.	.	TGTGCCAGCGGGAATGACAGGAAACCCTACGAGCAGTACTTC	CASGNDRKPYEQYF
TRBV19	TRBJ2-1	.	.	TGTGCCAGTAGTATGGAGGGCATTAGCTCCTACAATGAGCAGTTCTTC	CASSMEGISSYNEQFF
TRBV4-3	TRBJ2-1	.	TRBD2	TGCGCCAGCAGCCAAGAGGCGGGGGGATACAATGAGCAGTTCTTC	CASSQEAGGYNEQFF
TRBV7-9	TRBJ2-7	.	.	TGTTCCAGCAGCTATGGGGACAGCAAAGCGGGGCAGTACTTC	CSSSYGDSKAGQYF
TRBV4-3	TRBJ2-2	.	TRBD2	TGCGCCAGCAGCCAAGCACTAGCGGGGGGGCGAGGCGGGGAGCTGTTTTTT	CASSQALAGGRGGELFF
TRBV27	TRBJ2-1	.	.	TGTGCCAGCAGTCCCACTGCGGGGATCTCCTACAATGAGCAGTTCTTC	CASSPTAGISYNEQFF
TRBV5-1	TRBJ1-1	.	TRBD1	TGCGCCAGCAGCTCTCCCCCACCGGACAGGGGGCGATCGGACACTGAAGCTTTCTTT	CASSSPPPDRGRSDTEAFF
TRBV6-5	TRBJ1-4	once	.	TGTGCCAGCACAACATCCAGGGTCACTAATGAAAAACTGTTTTTT	CASTTSRVTNEKLFF
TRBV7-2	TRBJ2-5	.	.	TGTGCCAGCAGCTTGAGTAGGGGGGAGACCCAGTACTTC	CASSLSRGETQYF
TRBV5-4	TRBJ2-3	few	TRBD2	TGTGCCAGCAGCTCGACTAGCGATCGCACAGATACGCAGTATTTT	CASSSTSDRTDTQYF
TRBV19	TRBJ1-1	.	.	TGTGCCAGTAGTATAGGGACACGGAACACTGAAGCTTTCTTT	CASSIGTRNTEAFF
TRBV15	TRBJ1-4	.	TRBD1	TGTGCCACCAGCCGGACAGGGATAGGGGAAAAACTGTTTTTT	CATSRTGIGEKLFF
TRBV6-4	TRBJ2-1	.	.	TGTGCCAGCAGTGACTCGCCACTAGGAGGCGGTGAGCAGTTCTTC	CASSDSPLGGGEQFF
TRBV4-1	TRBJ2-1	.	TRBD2	TGCGCCAGCAGCCAGAGACTAGCGGGGGGAAACAATGAGCAGTTCTTC	CASSQRLAGGNNEQFF
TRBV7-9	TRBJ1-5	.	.	TGTGCCAGCAGCTCCTCCTCGGGGGGTCAGCCCCAGCATTTT	CASSSSSGGQPQHF
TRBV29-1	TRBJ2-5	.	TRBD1	TGCAGCGTACCCGGGACAGGGGTTCAAGAGACCCAGTACTTC	CSVPGTGVQETQYF
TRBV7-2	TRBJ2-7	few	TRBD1	TGTGCCAGCAGCTTAGATTTGGTTGGACAGGCGTCGAGGCAGTACTTC	CASSLDLVGQASRQYF
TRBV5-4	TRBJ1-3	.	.	TGTGCCAGCAGCCCCAAGGAGGGAGGAAACACCATATATTTT	CASSPKEGGNTIYF
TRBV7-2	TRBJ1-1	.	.	TGTGCCAGCAGCTTAGGACAGAAGAACACTGAAGCTTTCTTT	CASSLGQKNTEAFF
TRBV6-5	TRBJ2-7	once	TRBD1	TGTGCCAGCAGTAGACAGGGCGTAGGGTCCTACGAGCAGTACTTC	CASSRQGVGSYEQYF
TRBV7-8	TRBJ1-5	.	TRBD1	TGTGCCAGCAGCCCCCGGGCGGGACAGGGAAATCAGCCCCAGCATTTT	CASSPRAGQGNQPQHF
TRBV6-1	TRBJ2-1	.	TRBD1	TGTGCCACCCTCGGGACAGGGTCCTACAATGGGCAGTTCTTC	CATLGTGSYNGQFF
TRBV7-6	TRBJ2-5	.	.	TGTGCCAGCAGCACCAGACTAGGCCAAGAGACCCAGTACTTC	CASSTRLGQETQYF
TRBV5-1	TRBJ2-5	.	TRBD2	TGCGCCAGCAGTAGCGGGGTACTACAAGAGACCCAGTACTTC	CASSSGVLQETQYF
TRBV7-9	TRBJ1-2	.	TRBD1	TGTGCCAGCAGCCCCGGGACAGGGGGCTATGGCTACACCTTC	CASSPGTGGYGYTF
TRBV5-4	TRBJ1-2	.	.	TGTGCCAGCAGCTTGGAACAGAGAAAACGCTATGGCTACACCTTC	CASSLEQRKRYGYTF
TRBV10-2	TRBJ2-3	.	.	TGCGCCAGCAGTCTTGACAGGGAGGGCACAGATACGCAGTATTTT	CASSLDREGTDTQYF